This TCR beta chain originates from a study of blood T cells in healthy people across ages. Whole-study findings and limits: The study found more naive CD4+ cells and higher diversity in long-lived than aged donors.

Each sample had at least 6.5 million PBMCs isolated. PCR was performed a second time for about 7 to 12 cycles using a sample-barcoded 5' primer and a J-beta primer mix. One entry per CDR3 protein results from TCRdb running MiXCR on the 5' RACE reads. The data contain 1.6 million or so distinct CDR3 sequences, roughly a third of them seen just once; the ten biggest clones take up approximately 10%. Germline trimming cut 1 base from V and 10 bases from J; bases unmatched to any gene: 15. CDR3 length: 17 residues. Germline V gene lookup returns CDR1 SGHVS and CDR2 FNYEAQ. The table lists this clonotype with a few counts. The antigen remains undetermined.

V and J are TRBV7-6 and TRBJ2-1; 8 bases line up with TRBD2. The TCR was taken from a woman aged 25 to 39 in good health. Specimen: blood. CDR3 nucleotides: TGTGCCAGCAGCTTAGTTAGTCGTGTAAGCGGGGGTCGAGAGCAGTTCTTC. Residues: CASSLVSRVSGGREQFF. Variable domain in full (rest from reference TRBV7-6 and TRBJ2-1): GAGVSQSPRYKVTKRGQDVALRCDPISGHVSLYWYRQALGQGPEFLTYFNYEAQQDKSGLPNDRFSAERPEGSISTLTIQRTEQRDSAMYRCASSLVSRVSGGREQFFGPGTRLTVL.